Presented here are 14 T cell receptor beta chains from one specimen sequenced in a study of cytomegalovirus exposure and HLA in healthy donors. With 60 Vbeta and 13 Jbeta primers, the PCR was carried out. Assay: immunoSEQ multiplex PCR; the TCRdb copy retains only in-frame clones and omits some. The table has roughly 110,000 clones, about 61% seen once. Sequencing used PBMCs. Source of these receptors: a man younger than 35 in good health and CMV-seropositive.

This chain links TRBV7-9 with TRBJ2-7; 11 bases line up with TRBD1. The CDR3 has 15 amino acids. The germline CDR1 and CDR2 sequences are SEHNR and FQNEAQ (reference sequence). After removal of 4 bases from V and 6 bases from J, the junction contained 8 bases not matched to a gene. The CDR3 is CASSYGQGALFEQYV. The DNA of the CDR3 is TGTGCCAGCAGCTATGGACAGGGGGCGCTGTTCGAGCAGTACGTC.

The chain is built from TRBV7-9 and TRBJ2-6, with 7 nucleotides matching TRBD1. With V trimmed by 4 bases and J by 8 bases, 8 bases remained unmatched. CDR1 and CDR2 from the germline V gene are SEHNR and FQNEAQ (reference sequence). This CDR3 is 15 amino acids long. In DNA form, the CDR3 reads TGTGCCAGCAGCTCCCAGACAGGGAATACCAACGTCCTGACTTTC. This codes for CASSSQTGNTNVLTF.

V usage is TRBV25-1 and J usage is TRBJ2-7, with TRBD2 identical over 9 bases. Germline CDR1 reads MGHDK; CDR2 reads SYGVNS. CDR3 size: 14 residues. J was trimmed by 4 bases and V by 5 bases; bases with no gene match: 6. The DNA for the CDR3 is TGTGCCAGCAGTCAGACTAGCGGAGGGTACGAGCAGTACTTC. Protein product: CASSQTSGGYEQYF.

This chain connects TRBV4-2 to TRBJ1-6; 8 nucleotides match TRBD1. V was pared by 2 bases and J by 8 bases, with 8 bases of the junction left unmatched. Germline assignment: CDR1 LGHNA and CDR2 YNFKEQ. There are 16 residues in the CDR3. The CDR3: CASSQIPGGSYSPLHF. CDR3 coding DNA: TGTGCCAGCAGCCAAATCCCAGGGGGCTCGTATTCACCCCTCCACTTT.

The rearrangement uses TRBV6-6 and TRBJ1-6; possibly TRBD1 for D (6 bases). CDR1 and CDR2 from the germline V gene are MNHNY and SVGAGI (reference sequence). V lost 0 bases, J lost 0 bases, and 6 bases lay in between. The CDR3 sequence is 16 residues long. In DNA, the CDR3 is TGTGCCAGCAGTTACTCGGACAGCTCCTATAATTCACCCCTCCACTTT. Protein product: CASSYSDSSYNSPLHF.

In DNA, the CDR3 is TGCAGCGTGGGCGGGGACAGTTCCTACGAGCAGTACTTC. Translating gives CSVGGDSSYEQYF. The gene calls are TRBV29-1 and TRBJ2-5, with D possibly being TRBD1 (7 bases). The better agreement between TRBJ2-7 and the DNA end casts doubt on the J call. The CDR3 has 13 amino acids. The germline V gene has CDR1 SQVTM and CDR2 ANQGSEA.

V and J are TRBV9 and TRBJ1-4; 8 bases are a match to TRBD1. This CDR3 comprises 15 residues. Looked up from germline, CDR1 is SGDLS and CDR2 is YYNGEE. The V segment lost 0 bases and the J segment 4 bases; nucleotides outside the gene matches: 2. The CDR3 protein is CASSVGDRNNEKLFF. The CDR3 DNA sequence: TGTGCCAGCAGCGTAGGGGACAGGAATAATGAAAAACTGTTTTTT.

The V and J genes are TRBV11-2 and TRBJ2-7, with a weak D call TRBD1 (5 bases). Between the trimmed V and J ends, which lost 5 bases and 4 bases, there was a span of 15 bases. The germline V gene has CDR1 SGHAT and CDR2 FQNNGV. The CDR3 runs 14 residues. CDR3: CASSPTGYGYEQYV. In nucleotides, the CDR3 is TGTGCCAGCAGCCCAACAGGTTATGGGTACGAGCAGTACGTC.

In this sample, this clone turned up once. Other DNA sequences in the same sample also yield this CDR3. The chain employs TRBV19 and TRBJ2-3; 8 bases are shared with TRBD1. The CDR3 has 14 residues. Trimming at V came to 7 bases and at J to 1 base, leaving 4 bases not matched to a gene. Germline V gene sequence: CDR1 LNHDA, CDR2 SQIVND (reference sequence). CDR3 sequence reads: CASTTGQGTDTQYF. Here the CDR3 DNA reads TGTGCCAGTACCACGGGACAGGGCACAGATACGCAGTATTTT.

CDR3 sequence (DNA): TGTGCCAGCAGTTACCTAGCGGTGGGCTCCTACAATGAGCAGTTCTTC. Its translation: CASSYLAVGSYNEQFF. This chain connects TRBV6-7 to TRBJ2-1; TRBD2 agrees at 7 bases. TRBV6-7 is annotated as an ORF whose role is uncertain. The junction had 4 bases not matched to a gene; V was cut back by 2 bases and J by 0 bases. The length of the CDR3 is 16 residues.

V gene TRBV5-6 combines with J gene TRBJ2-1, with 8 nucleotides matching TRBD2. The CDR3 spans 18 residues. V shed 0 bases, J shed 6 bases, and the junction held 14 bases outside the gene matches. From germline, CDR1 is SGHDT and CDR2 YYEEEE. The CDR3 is CASSLVLVAGTKLNEQFF. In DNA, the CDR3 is TGTGCCAGCAGCTTGGTATTGGTAGCGGGGACTAAACTCAATGAGCAGTTCTTC. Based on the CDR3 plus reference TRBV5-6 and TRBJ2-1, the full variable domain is DAGVTQSPTHLIKTRGQQVTLRCSPKSGHDTVSWYQQALGQGPQFIFQYYEEEERQRGNFPDRFSGHQFPNYSSELNVNALLLGDSALYLCASSLVLVAGTKLNEQFFGPGTRLTVL.

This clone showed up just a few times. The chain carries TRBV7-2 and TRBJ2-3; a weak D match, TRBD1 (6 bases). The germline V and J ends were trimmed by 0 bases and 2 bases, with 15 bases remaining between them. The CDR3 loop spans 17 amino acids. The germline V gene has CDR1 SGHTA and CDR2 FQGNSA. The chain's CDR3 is CASSLAQGTQTTDTQYF. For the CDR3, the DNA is TGTGCCAGCAGCTTAGCGCAGGGGACACAGACCACAGATACGCAGTATTTT.

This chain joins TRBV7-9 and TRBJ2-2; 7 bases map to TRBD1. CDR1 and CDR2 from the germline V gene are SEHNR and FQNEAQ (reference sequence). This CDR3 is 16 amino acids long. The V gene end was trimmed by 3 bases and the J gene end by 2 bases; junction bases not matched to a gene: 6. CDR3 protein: CASSFTGTVNTGELFF. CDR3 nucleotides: TGTGCCAGCAGCTTTACCGGGACAGTAAACACCGGGGAGCTGTTTTTT.

In DNA form, the CDR3 reads TGCGCCAGCAGCCAAGGGAGCGCTATCACCGGGGAGCTGTTTTTT. Residues: CASSQGSAITGELFF. The chain employs TRBV4-1 and TRBJ2-2; no clear D. Germline CDR1 MGHRA, CDR2 YSYEKL. V dropped 1 base and J dropped 4 bases, with 10 bases sitting between them. This CDR3 contains 15 residues.